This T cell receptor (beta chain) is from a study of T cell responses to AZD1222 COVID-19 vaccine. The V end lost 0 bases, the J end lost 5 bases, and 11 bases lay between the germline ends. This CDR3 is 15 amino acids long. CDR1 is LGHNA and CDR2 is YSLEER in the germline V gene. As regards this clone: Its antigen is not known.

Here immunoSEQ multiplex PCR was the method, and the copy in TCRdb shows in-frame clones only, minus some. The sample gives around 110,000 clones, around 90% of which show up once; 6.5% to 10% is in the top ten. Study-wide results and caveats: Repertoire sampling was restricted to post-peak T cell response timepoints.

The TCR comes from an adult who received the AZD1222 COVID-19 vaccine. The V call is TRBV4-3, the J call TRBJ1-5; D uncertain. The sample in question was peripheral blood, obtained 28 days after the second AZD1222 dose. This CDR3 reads CASSQEFRGHQPQHF. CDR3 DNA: TGCGCCAGCAGCCAAGAGTTCAGAGGACATCAGCCCCAGCATTTT.